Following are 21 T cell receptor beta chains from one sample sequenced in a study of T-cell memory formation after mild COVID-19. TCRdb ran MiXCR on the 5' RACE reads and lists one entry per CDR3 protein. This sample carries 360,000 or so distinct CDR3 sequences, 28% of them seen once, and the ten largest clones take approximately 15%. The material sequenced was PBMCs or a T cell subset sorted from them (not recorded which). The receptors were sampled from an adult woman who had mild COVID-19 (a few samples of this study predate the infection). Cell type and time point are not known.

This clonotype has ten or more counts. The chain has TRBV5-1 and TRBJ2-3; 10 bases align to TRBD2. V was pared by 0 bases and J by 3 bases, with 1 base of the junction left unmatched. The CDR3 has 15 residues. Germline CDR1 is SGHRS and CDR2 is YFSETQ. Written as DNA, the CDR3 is TGCGCCAGCAGCTTGGCTAGCGGGGGAACAGATACGCAGTATTTT. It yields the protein CASSLASGGTDTQYF. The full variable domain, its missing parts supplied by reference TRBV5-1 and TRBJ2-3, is KAGVTQTPRYLIKTRGQQVTLSCSPISGHRSVSWYQQTPGQGLQFLFEYFSETQRNKGNFPGRFSGRQFSNSRSEMNVSTLELGDSALYLCASSLASGGTDTQYFGPGTRLTVL.

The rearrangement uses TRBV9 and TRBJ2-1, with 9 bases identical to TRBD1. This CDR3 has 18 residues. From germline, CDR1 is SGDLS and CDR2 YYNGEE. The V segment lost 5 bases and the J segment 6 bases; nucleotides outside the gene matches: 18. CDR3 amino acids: CASSRPGLGQGSGNEQFF. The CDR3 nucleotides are TGTGCCAGCAGTCGTCCTGGTCTTGGACAGGGGTCGGGCAATGAGCAGTTCTTC.

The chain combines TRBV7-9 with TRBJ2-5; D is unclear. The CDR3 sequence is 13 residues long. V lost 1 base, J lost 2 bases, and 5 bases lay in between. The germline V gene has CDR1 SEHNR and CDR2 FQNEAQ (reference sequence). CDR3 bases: TGTGCCAGCAGCTTAGAGGCACAAGAGACCCAGTACTTC. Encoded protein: CASSLEAQETQYF.

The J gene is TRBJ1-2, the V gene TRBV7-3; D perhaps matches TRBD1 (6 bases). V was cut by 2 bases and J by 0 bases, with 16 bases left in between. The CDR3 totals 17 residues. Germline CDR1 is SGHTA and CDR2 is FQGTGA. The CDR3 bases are TGTGCCAGCAGCTTAGGGCCCACAGGGCCAGCTAACTATGGCTACACCTTC. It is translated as CASSLGPTGPANYGYTF.

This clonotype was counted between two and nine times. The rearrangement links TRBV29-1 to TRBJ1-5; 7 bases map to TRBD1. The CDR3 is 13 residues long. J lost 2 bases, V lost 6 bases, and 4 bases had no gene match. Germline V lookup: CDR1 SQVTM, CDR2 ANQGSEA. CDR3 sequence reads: CSVGTGGNQPQHF. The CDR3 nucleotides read TGCAGCGTGGGAACAGGGGGCAATCAGCCCCAGCATTTT.

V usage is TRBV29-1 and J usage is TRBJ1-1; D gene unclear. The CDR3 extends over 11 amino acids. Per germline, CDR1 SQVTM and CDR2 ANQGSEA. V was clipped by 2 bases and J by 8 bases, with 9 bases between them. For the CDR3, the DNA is TGCAGCGTTGAAAAGGGTGTCGAAGCTTTCTTT. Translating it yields CSVEKGVEAFF.

This chain's CDR3 is CASSVEGIVYGYTF. Here the CDR3 DNA reads TGTGCCAGCAGTGTCGAGGGTATAGTCTATGGCTACACCTTC. This sequence joins TRBV2 and TRBJ1-2; D is undetermined. Germline V gene data show CDR1 as SNHLY and CDR2 as FYNNEI. This CDR3 is built from 14 residues. V was trimmed by 4 bases and J by 4 bases, leaving 13 bases between them.

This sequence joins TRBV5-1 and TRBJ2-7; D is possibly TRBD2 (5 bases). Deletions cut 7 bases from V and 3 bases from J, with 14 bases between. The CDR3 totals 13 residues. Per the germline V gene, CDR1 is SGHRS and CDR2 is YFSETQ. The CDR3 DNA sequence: TGCGCCAGCCATGAGGACGCGGGCTACGAGCAGTACTTC. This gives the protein CASHEDAGYEQYF.

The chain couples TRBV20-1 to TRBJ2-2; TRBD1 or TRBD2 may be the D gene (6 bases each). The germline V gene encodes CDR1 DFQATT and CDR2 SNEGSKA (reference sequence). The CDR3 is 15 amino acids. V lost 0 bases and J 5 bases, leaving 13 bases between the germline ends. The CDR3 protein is CSARETGRRTGELFF. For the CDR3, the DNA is TGCAGTGCTAGAGAAACAGGGAGGAGGACCGGGGAGCTGTTTTTT.

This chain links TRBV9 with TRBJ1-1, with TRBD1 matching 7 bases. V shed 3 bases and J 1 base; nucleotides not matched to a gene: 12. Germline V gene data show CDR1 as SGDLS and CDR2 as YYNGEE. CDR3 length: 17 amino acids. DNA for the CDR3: TGTGCCAGCAGCGCACCACGACAGGGTATGGGGAACACTGAAGCTTTCTTT. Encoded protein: CASSAPRQGMGNTEAFF.

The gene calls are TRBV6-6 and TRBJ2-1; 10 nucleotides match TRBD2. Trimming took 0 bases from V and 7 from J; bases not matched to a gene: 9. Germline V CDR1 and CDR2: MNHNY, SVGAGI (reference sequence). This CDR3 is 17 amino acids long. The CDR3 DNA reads TGTGCCAGCAGTTACTCTGATAGCGGGGGGTCTTGGAATGAGCAGTTCTTC. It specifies CASSYSDSGGSWNEQFF.

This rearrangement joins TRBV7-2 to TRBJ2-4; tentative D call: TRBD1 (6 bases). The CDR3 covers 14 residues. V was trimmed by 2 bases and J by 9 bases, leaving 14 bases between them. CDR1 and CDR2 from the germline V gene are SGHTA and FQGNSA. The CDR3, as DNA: TGTGCCAGCAGCTTACTAGGGGGATGGAGCATTCAGTACTTC. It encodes CASSLLGGWSIQYF.

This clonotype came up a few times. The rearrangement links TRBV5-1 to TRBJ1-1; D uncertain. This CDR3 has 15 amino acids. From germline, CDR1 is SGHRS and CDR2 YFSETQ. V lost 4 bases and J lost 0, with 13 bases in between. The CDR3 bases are TGCGCCAGCAGCCCAACGGCAGATCTGAACACTGAAGCTTTCTTT. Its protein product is CASSPTADLNTEAFF.

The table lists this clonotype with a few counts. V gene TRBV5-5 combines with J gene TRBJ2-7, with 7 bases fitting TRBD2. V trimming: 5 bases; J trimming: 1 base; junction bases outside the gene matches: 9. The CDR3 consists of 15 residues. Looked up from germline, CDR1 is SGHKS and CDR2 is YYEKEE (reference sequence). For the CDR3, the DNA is TGTGCCAGCAGTCCATGGAGCGGGGTGTCCTACGAGCAGTACTTC. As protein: CASSPWSGVSYEQYF. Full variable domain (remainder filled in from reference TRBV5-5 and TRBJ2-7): DAGVTQSPTHLIKTRGQQVTLRCSPISGHKSVSWYQQVLGQGPQFIFQYYEKEERGRGNFPDRFSARQFPNYSSELNVNALLLGDSALYLCASSPWSGVSYEQYFGPGTRLTVT.

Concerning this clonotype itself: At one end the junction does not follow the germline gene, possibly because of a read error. The CDR3 region is CASSPSMGLTDTQYF. CDR3 nucleotide sequence: TGTGCTAGCAGCCCGTCCATGGGTTTGACAGATACGCAGTATTTT. V usage is TRBV7-7 and J usage is TRBJ2-3; D call uncertain. The CDR3 has 15 residues. Germline assignment: CDR1 SSHAT and CDR2 FNYEAQ (reference sequence).

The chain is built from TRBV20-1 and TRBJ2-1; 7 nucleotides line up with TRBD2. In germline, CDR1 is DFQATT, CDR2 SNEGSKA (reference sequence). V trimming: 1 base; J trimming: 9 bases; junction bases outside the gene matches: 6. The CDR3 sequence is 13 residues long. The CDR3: CSARGAGVSEQFF. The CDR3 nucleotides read TGCAGTGCTAGAGGGGCGGGAGTAAGTGAGCAGTTCTTC.

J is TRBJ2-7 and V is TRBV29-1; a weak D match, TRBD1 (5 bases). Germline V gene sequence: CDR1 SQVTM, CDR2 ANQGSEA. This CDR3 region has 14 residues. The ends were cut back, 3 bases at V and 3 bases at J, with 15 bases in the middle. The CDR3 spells CSVEIAGKGYEQYF. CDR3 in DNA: TGCAGCGTTGAGATTGCAGGGAAAGGCTACGAGCAGTACTTC.

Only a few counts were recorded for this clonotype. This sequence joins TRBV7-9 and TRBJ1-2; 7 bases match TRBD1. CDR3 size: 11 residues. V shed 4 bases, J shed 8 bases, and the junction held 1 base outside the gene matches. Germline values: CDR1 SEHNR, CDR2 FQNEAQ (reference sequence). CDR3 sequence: CASSSGQGYTF. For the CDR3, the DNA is TGTGCCAGCAGCTCGGGACAGGGCTACACCTTC. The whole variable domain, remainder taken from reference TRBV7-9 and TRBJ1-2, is DTGVSQNPRHKITKRGQNVTFRCDPISEHNRLYWYRQTLGQGPEFLTYFQNEAQLEKSRLLSDRFSAERPKGSFSTLEIQRTEQGDSAMYLCASSSGQGYTFGSGTRLTVV.

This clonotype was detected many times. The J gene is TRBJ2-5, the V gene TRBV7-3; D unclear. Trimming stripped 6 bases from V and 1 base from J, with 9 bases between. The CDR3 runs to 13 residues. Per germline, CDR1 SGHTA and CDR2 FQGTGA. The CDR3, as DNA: TGTGCCAGCAGTGGGGTACCCCAAGAGACCCAGTACTTC. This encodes CASSGVPQETQYF.

CDR3 region: CASSLWRETQYF. CDR3 nucleotide sequence: TGTGCCAGCAGTTTATGGCGGGAGACGCAGTATTTT. This chain joins TRBV12-3 or TRBV12-4 and TRBJ2-3, with 7 bases lining up with TRBD2. The CDR3 length is 12 residues. The V gene end was trimmed by 2 bases and the J gene end by 9 bases; junction bases not matched to a gene: 2.

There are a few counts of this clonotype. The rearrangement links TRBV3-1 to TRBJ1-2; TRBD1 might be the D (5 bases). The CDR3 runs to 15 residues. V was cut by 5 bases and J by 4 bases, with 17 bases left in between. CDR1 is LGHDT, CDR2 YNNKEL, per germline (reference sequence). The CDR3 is CASSNPRVSLYGYTF. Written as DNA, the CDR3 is TGTGCCAGCAGCAACCCCAGGGTTTCTCTCTATGGCTACACCTTC.